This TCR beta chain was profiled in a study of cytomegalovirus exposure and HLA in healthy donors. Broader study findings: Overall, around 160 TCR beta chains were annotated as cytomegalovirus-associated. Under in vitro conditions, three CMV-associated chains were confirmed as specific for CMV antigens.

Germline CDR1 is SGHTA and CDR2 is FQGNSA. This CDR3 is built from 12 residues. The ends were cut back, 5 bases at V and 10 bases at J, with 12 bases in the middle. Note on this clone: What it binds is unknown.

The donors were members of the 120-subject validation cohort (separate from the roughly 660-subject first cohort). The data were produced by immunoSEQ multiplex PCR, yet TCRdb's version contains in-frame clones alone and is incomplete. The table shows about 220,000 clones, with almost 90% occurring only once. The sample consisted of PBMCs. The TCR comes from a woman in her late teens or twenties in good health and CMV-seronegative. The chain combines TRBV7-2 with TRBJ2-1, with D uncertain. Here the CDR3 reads CASSPYGQEQFF. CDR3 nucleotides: TGTGCCAGCAGCCCCTATGGGCAGGAGCAGTTCTTC.